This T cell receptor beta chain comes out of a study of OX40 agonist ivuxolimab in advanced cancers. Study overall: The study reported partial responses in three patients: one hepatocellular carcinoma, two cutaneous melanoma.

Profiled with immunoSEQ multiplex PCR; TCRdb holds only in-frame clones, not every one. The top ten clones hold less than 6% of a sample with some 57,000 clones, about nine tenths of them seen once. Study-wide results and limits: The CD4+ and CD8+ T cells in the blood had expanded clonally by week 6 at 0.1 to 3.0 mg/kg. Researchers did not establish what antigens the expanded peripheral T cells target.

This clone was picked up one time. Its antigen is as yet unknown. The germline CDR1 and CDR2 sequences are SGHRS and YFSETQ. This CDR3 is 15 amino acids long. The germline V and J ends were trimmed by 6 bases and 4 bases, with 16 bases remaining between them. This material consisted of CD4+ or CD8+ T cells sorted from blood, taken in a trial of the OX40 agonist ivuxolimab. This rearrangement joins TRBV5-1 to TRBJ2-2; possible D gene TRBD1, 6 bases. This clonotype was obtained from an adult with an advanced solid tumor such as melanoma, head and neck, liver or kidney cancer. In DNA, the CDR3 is TGCGCCAGCATCCCGGACAGTGGGCGCACCGGGGAGCTGTTTTTT. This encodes CASIPDSGRTGELFF.